This T cell receptor (beta chain) was retrieved from a study of blood T cell repertoires in COVID-19. Study as a whole: COVID-19 samples from acute and convalescent phases originated in the United States, Italy and Spain. Sources were T cells, B-cell-depleted T cells, or PBMCs; the material itself was cDNA or gDNA.

Repertoires were generated with immunoSEQ multiplex PCR, while TCRdb's copy carries only in-frame clones and drops some. Of around 300,000 clones listed, approximately 91% are singletons. The V gene's germline CDR1 is LGHNA and CDR2 YNFKEQ. Trimming at V came to 4 bases and at J to 6 bases, leaving 1 base not matched to a gene. The length of the CDR3 is 13 residues. The sample comprised peripheral blood. This clonotype originated in a middle-aged woman who had recovered from COVID-19. The chain employs TRBV4-2 and TRBJ2-2, with 8 bases aligning to TRBD2. CDR3: CASSPGGAGELFF. The CDR3 nucleotides are TGTGCCAGCAGCCCGGGGGGGGCCGGGGAGCTGTTTTTT.